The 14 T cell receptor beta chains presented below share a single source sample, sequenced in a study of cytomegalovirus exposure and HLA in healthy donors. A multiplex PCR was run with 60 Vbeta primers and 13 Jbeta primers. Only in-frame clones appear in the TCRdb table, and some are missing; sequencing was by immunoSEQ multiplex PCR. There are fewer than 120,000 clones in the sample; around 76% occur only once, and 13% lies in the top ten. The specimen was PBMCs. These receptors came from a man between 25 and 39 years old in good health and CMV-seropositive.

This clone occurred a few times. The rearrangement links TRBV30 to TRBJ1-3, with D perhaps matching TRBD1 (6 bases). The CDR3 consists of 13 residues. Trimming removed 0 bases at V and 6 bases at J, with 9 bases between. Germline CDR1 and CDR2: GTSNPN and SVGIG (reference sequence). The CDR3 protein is CAWSVRTANTIYF. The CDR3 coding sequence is TGTGCCTGGAGTGTAAGGACAGCAAACACCATATATTTT.

CDR3: CASSEAVGTGLETQYF. In DNA, the CDR3 is TGTGCCAGCAGTGAAGCGGTAGGGACAGGGTTGGAGACCCAGTACTTC. This chain uses TRBV6-1 with TRBJ2-5; TRBD1 matches 9 bases. Germline assignment: CDR1 MNHNS and CDR2 SASEGT. V gave up 0 bases and J gave up 5 bases; unmatched junction bases: 7. The CDR3 consists of 16 residues.

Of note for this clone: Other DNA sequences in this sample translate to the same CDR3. CDR3 sequence (DNA): TGTGCCAGCAGCTTGGGGGACAGGGGCAATCAGCCCCAGCATTTT. Translated: CASSLGDRGNQPQHF. This rearrangement joins TRBV28 to TRBJ1-5; 9 bases align to TRBD1. V gave up 6 bases and J gave up 2 bases; unmatched junction bases: 5. Germline loops: CDR1 MDHEN, CDR2 SYDVKM. The CDR3 has 15 amino acids.

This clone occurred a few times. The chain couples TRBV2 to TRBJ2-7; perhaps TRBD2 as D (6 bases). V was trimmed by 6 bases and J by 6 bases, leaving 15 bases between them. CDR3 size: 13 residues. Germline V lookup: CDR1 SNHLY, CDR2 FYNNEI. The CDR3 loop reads CASRGDPGVEQYF. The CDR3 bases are TGTGCCAGCAGGGGGGATCCGGGGGTCGAGCAGTACTTC.

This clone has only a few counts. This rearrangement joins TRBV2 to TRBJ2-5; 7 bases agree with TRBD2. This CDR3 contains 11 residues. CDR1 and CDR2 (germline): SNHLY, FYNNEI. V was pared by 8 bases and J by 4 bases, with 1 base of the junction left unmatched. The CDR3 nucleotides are TGTGCCAGCGGGGGGGGAGAGACCCAGTACTTC. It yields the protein CASGGGETQYF.

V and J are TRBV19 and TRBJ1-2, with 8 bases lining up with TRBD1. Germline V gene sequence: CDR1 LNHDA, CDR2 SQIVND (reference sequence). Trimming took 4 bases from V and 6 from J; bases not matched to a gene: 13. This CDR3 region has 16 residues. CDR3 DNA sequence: TGTGCCAGTAGTAACGGACAGGGATGGGAGTTACATGGCTACACCTTC. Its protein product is CASSNGQGWELHGYTF. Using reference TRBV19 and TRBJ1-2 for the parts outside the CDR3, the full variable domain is DGGITQSPKYLFRKEGQNVTLSCEQNLNHDAMYWYRQDPGQGLRLIYYSQIVNDFQKGDIAEGYSVSREKKESFPLTVTSAQKNPTAFYLCASSNGQGWELHGYTFGSGTRLTVV.

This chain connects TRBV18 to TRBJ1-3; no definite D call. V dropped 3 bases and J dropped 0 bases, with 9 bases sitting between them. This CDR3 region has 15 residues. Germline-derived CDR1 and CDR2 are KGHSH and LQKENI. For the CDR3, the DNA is TGTGCCAGCTCACCCGAGGCGCCCTCTGGAAACACCATATATTTT. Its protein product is CASSPEAPSGNTIYF.

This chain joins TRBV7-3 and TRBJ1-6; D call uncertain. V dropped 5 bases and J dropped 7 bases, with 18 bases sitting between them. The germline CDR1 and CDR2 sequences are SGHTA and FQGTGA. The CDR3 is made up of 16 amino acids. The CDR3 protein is CASSPLGRPSNSPLHF. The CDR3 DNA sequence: TGTGCCAGCAGCCCTCTGGGCAGGCCCTCGAATTCACCCCTCCACTTT. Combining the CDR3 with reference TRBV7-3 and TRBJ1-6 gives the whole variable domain GAGVSQTPSNKVTEKGKYVELRCDPISGHTALYWYRQSLGQGPEFLIYFQGTGAADDSGLPNDRFFAVRPEGSVSTLKIQRTERGDSAVYLCASSPLGRPSNSPLHFGNGTRLTVT.

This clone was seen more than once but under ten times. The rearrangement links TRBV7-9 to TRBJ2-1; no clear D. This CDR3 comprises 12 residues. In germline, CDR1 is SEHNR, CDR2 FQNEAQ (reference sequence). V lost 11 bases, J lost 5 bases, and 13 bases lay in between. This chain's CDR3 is CALTDWDNEQFF. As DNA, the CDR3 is TGTGCCCTCACTGACTGGGACAATGAGCAGTTCTTC.

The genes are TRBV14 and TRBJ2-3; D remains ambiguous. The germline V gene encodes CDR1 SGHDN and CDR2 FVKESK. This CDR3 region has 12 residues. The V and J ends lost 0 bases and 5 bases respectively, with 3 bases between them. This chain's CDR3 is CASSQDQDTQYF. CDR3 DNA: TGTGCCAGCAGCCAAGATCAAGATACGCAGTATTTT. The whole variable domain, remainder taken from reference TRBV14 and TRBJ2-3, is EAGVTQFPSHSVIEKGQTVTLRCDPISGHDNLYWYRRVMGKEIKFLLHFVKESKQDESGMPNNRFLAERTGGTYSTLKVQPAELEDSGVYFCASSQDQDTQYFGPGTRLTVL.

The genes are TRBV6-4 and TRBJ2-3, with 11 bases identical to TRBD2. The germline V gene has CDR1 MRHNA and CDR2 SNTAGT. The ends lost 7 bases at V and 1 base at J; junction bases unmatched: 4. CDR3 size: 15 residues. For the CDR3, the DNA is TGTGCCAGCACCCCGACTAGCGGGGGCACAGATACGCAGTATTTT. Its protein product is CASTPTSGGTDTQYF.

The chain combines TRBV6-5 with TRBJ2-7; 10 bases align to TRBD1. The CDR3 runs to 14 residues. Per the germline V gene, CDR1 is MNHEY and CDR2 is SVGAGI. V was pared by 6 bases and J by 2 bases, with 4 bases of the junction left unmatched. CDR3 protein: CASSLGQGAYEQYF. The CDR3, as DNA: TGTGCCAGCAGCCTCGGACAGGGGGCCTACGAGCAGTACTTC.

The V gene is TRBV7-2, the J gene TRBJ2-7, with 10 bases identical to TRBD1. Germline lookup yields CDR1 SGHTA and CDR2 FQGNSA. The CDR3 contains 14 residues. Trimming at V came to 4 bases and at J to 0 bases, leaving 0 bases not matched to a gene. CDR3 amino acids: CASSWDRGSYEQYF. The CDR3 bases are TGTGCCAGCAGCTGGGACAGGGGCTCCTACGAGCAGTACTTC.

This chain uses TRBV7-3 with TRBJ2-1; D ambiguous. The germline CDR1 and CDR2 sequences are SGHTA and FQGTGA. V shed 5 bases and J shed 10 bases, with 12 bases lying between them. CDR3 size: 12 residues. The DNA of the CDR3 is TGTGCCAGCAGCGACGGAGAGGTGGAGCAGTTCTTC. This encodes CASSDGEVEQFF.